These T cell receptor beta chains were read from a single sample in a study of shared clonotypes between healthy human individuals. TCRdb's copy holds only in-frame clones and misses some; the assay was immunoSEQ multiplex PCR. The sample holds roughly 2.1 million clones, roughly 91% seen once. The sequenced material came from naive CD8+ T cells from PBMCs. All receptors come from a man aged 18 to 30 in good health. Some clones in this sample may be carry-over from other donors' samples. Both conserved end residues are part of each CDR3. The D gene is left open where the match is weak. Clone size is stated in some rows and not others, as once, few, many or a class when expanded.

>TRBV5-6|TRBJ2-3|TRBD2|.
CASSSRAGLADTQYF
TGTGCCAGCAGCTCCCGAGCGGGATTAGCAGATACGCAGTATTTT
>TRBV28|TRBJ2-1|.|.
CASSWSRGAYNEQFF
TGTGCCAGCAGTTGGTCCCGGGGTGCGTACAATGAGCAGTTCTTC
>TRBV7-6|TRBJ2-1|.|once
CASSKLANPSYNEQFF
TGTGCCAGCAGCAAACTAGCCAACCCATCCTACAATGAGCAGTTCTTC
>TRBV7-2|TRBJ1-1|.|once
CASSLRGSPNTEAFF
TGTGCCAGCAGTCTTAGGGGGAGCCCGAACACTGAAGCTTTCTTT
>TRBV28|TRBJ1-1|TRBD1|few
CASSLDRVGTEAFF
TGTGCCAGCAGTTTAGACAGGGTAGGCACTGAAGCTTTCTTT
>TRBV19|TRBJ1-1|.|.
CASSYKVGAEAFF
TGTGCCAGTAGTTACAAGGTAGGGGCTGAAGCTTTCTTT
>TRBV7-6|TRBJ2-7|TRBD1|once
CASSSGQGGYEQYF
TGTGCCAGCAGCTCGGGACAGGGCGGCTACGAGCAGTACTTC
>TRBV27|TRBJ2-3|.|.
CASSLRTSRGTDTQYF
TGTGCCAGCAGTTTAAGGACTTCAAGGGGGACAGATACGCAGTATTTT
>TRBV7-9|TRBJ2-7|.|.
CASSLFPHEQYF
TGTGCCAGCAGCTTATTCCCTCACGAGCAGTACTTC
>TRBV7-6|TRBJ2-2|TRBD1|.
CASSSGTGSLVSGELFF
TGTGCCAGCAGTTCGGGGACAGGGAGTTTGGTGTCCGGGGAGCTGTTTTTT
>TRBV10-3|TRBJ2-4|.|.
CAISDPDKNIQYF
TGTGCCATCAGTGATCCCGACAAAAACATTCAGTACTTC